This entry concerns a single T cell receptor beta chain. Antigen unknown. These data originate in a study of type 1 and type 2 diabetes patients. Study outcomes and limitations: Type 2 diabetes repertoires were more diverse than type 1 diabetes repertoires. Type 2 diabetes patients had few highly-expanded CD4+ clones, median one.

The CDR3 loop spans 14 amino acids. The ends were cut back, 0 bases at V and 3 bases at J, with 9 bases in the middle. The V gene's germline CDR1 is SGHNT and CDR2 YYREEE (reference sequence). PCR was run on genomic DNA. The TCR beta CDR3 region was amplified using 30 forward and 13 reverse primers. TCRdb recomputed calls from the multiplex PCR reads with MiXCR, one row per CDR3 protein. The sample has more than 250,000 distinct CDR3 sequences; around 47% are singletons. The V and J genes are TRBV5-4 and TRBJ1-2; D ambiguous. This TCR was sampled from a man younger than 35 with type 2 diabetes. The material sequenced was peripheral blood mononuclear cells (PBMCs). The CDR3 loop is CASSLAVGDYGYTF. CDR3 nucleotides: TGTGCCAGCAGCTTGGCCGTTGGAGACTATGGCTACACCTTC. Drawing the rest from reference TRBV5-4 and TRBJ1-2, the complete variable domain is ETGVTQSPTHLIKTRGQQVTLRCSSQSGHNTVSWYQQALGQGPQFIFQYYREEENGRGNFPPRFSGLQFPNYSSELNVNALELDDSALYLCASSLAVGDYGYTFGSGTRLTVV.